This entry is about one T cell receptor beta chain. CDR3 length: 16 residues. The germline V gene encodes CDR1 KGHSH and CDR2 LQKENI. With 6 bases clipped from V and 1 base from J, the junction kept 6 bases outside the gene matches. This table comes from immunoSEQ multiplex PCR, and its TCRdb copy is limited to in-frame clones, with some not included. The top ten clones hold around a quarter of a sample with roughly 97,000 clones, about 80% of them seen once. The data originate from a study of blood T cell repertoires in COVID-19. The overall study: From T cells, B-cell-depleted T cells, or PBMCs came the material, which was cDNA or gDNA.

The receptor was isolated from a man between 60 and 75 years old with acute or convalescent COVID-19. Sequencing used peripheral blood. This rearrangement joins TRBV18 to TRBJ1-1; TRBD1 agrees at 12 bases. The CDR3 nucleotides read TGTGCCAGCTCGCCCGGGACAGGGGGCTGGAACACTGAAGCTTTCTTT. It codes for CASSPGTGGWNTEAFF.